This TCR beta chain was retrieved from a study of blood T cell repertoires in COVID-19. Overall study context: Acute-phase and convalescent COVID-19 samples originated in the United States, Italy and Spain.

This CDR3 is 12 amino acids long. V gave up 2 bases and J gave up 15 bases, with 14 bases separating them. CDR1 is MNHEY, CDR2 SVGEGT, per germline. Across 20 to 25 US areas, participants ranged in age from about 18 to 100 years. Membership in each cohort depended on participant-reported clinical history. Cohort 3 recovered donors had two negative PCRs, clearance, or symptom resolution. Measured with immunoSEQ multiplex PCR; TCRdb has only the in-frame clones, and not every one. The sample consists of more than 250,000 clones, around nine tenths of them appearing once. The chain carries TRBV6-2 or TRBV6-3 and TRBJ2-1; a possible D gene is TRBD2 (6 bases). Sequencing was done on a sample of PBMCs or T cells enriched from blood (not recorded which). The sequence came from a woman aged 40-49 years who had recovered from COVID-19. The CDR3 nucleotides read TGTGCCAGCAGTTACATGGGCGCAGCGGGGTTCTTC. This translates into CASSYMGAAGFF.